The 24 T cell receptor beta chains below all came from one sample that was sequenced in a study of T cell repertoires in cytomegalovirus infection. Their antigens remain unidentified. From the reads, TCRdb called clonotypes with MiXCR, one entry per CDR3 protein. Among 700,000 to 850,000 distinct CDR3 sequences listed, approximately 29% were seen once. The sample in question was cultured CD8+ T cells from PBMCs, obtained from culture after CMV antigen stimulation. Source of these receptors: a human donor in good health (CMV status not recorded). Some clones in this sample may be carry-over from other donors' samples.

The rearrangement uses TRBV14 and TRBJ2-3, with TRBD2 as a possible D gene (5 bases). Germline V CDR1 and CDR2: SGHDN, FVKESK. The CDR3 runs to 18 residues. V was clipped by 0 bases and J by 6 bases, with 22 bases between them. CDR3 amino acids: CASSQDRRRAFPGDTQYF. CDR3 DNA sequence: TGTGCCAGCAGCCAAGATAGGCGTCGGGCTTTCCCGGGGGATACGCAGTATTTT.

This clonotype has only a few counts. The chain recombines TRBV4-1 with TRBJ2-5, with 8 bases matching TRBD2. The V gene end was trimmed by 0 bases and the J gene end by 4 bases; junction bases not matched to a gene: 7. Germline V gives CDR1 MGHRA, CDR2 YSYEKL. This CDR3 spans 16 amino acids. The CDR3 loop is CASSQDSGLATETQYF. The DNA of the CDR3 is TGCGCCAGCAGCCAAGATTCAGGACTAGCTACAGAGACCCAGTACTTC.

The sample holds a few counts of this clonotype. This chain links TRBV12-3 or TRBV12-4 with TRBJ1-2; tentative D call: TRBD1 (6 bases). V lost 5 bases and J 4 bases, leaving 11 bases between the germline ends. This CDR3 has 13 residues. The chain's CDR3 is CASSGNRVYGYTF. DNA of the CDR3: TGTGCCAGCAGTGGGAACAGGGTCTATGGCTACACCTTC.

This clonotype was detected a few times. The V call is TRBV5-4, the J call TRBJ2-5; 9 bases agree with TRBD2. V trimming: 3 bases; J trimming: 6 bases; junction bases outside the gene matches: 6. Germline V gene sequence: CDR1 SGHNT, CDR2 YYREEE (reference sequence). The CDR3 sequence is 14 residues long. In nucleotides, the CDR3 is TGTGCCAGCAGCTCCGCGGGGGGGCTGAAGACCCAGTACTTC. Translating it yields CASSSAGGLKTQYF.

The J gene is TRBJ2-1, the V gene TRBV6-8; D is ambiguous. The CDR3 runs to 14 residues. The V and J ends lost 0 bases and 8 bases respectively, with 11 bases between them. The V gene's germline CDR1 is MNHGY and CDR2 SAAAGT. CDR3 loop: CASSYSERWDEQFF. The CDR3 DNA sequence: TGTGCCAGCAGTTACTCAGAACGGTGGGATGAGCAGTTCTTC.

At least ten counts were recorded for this clonotype. V and J are TRBV6-5 and TRBJ2-6; D remains unclear. The germline V gene has CDR1 MNHEY and CDR2 SVGAGI. Trimming pared 0 bases from V and 8 bases from J, leaving 14 bases between. The CDR3 is 16 amino acids. CDR3 nucleotide sequence: TGTGCCAGCAGTTACTCGTCCAGCGAGGTCACCAACGTCCTGACTTTC. Its translation is CASSYSSSEVTNVLTF.

J is TRBJ2-1 and V is TRBV7-9; tentatively, D is TRBD1 or TRBD2 (5 bases each). Germline CDR1 and CDR2: SEHNR and FQNEAQ (reference sequence). The CDR3 runs 14 residues. The V end was cut by 1 base, the J end by 6 bases, with 10 bases between. This CDR3 reads CASSLDGTFNEQFF. CDR3 DNA: TGTGCCAGCAGCTTAGATGGGACCTTCAATGAGCAGTTCTTC. The variable domain in full, with the rest retrieved from reference TRBV7-9 and TRBJ2-1, is DTGVSQNPRHKITKRGQNVTFRCDPISEHNRLYWYRQTLGQGPEFLTYFQNEAQLEKSRLLSDRFSAERPKGSFSTLEIQRTEQGDSAMYLCASSLDGTFNEQFFGPGTRLTVL.

This clonotype was detected only a few times. The chain uses TRBV4-1 and TRBJ2-7, with D possibly being TRBD1 or TRBD2 (5 bases each). Germline V CDR1 and CDR2: MGHRA, YSYEKL. V was clipped by 1 base and J by 1 base, with 11 bases between them. This CDR3 contains 15 residues. CDR3 in amino acids: CASSQGKRGSYEQYF. The CDR3 DNA is TGCGCCAGCAGCCAAGGGAAGAGGGGATCCTACGAGCAGTACTTC.

This chain uses TRBV10-3 with TRBJ2-5; D remains unclear. Trimming took 10 bases from V and 5 from J, leaving 8 bases between them. The CDR3 has 10 amino acids. CDR1 is ENHRY, CDR2 SYGVKD, per germline. The CDR3: CATYGETQYF. CDR3 DNA: TGTGCCACGTATGGTGAGACCCAGTACTTC.

V gene TRBV7-2 combines with J gene TRBJ1-6, with a weak D call TRBD1 (6 bases). This CDR3 is 15 amino acids long. Between the trimmed V and J ends, which lost 6 bases and 3 bases, there was a span of 12 bases. The germline gives CDR1 SGHTA, CDR2 FQGNSA. The CDR3 loop reads CASSNRALYNSPLHF. The CDR3, as DNA: TGTGCCAGCAGTAACAGGGCCCTCTATAATTCACCCCTCCACTTT.

This clonotype showed up many times. V gene TRBV19 combines with J gene TRBJ2-6; D gene unclear. The germline V and J ends were trimmed by 1 base and 13 bases, with 5 bases remaining between them. This CDR3 comprises 11 residues. CDR1 and CDR2 (germline): LNHDA, SQIVND (reference sequence). The chain's CDR3 is CASSIAGVLTF. The DNA of the CDR3 is TGTGCCAGTAGTATAGCCGGGGTCCTGACTTTC.

This chain connects TRBV6-2 or TRBV6-3 to TRBJ2-2; TRBD1 matches 7 bases. V lost 6 bases to trimming and J lost 6 bases; unmatched junction nucleotides: 4. The CDR3 is 13 amino acids. Germline V CDR1 and CDR2: MNHEY, SVGEGT. The CDR3 DNA follows: TGTGCCAGCAGGCCAGGGGGAGCCGGGGAGCTGTTTTTT. Its protein product is CASRPGGAGELFF.

The chain combines TRBV7-9 with TRBJ1-1, with no clear D. The CDR3 runs 18 residues. The V gene lost 4 bases and the J gene lost 6 bases, with 27 bases spanning the gap. The germline V gene has CDR1 SEHNR and CDR2 FQNEAQ (reference sequence). CDR3 sequence (DNA): TGTGCCAGCAGCTCAAACCTGCGGAGAGATCCCAATATACCTGAAGCTTTCTTT. It encodes CASSSNLRRDPNIPEAFF.

This clonotype was counted only a few times. V gene TRBV28 combines with J gene TRBJ2-1; D remains unclear. The CDR3 covers 12 residues. Germline CDR1 and CDR2: MDHEN and SYDVKM. Trimming removed 5 bases from V and 10 bases from J, with 12 bases in between. The DNA of the CDR3 is TGTGCCAGCAGTCCCTCCCGTAGGGAGCAGTTCTTC. Translating gives CASSPSRREQFF.

In its sample, this clonotype was seen a few times. The chain combines TRBV9 with TRBJ1-1, with D perhaps matching TRBD1 (5 bases). The V end was cut by 2 bases, the J end by 6 bases, with 17 bases between. In germline, CDR1 is SGDLS, CDR2 YYNGEE. This CDR3 spans 15 amino acids. The CDR3 sequence: CASSVRAQGHSEAFF. CDR3 bases: TGTGCCAGCAGCGTCCGGGCCCAGGGTCACTCTGAAGCTTTCTTT.

The V and J genes are TRBV6-6 and TRBJ1-2; D is ambiguous. The CDR3 spans 13 residues. V was shortened by 5 bases and J by 11 bases, with 18 bases between the two germline ends. In germline, CDR1 is MNHNY, CDR2 SVGAGI (reference sequence). Here the CDR3 DNA reads TGTGCCAGCAGTCCCGGGCCTTTTGAAGGATACACCTTC. Its translation is CASSPGPFEGYTF.

This clonotype was observed at least ten times. The chain recombines TRBV7-2 with TRBJ2-5, with D tentatively TRBD2 (5 bases). Per the germline V gene, CDR1 is SGHTA and CDR2 is FQGNSA. The CDR3 spans 15 residues. Trimming stripped 1 base from V and 5 bases from J, with 14 bases between. Here the CDR3 reads CASSLVFTRAETQYF. The CDR3 DNA reads as TGTGCCAGCAGCTTAGTCTTTACGAGGGCGGAGACCCAGTACTTC. Based on the CDR3 plus reference TRBV7-2 and TRBJ2-5, the full variable domain is GAGVSQSPSNKVTEKGKDVELRCDPISGHTALYWYRQSLGQGLEFLIYFQGNSAPDKSGLPSDRFSAERTGGSVSTLTIQRTQQEDSAVYLCASSLVFTRAETQYFGPGTRLLVL.

The chain links TRBV20-1 to TRBJ2-3, with unresolved D. The V gene lost 7 bases and the J gene lost 5 bases, with 1 base spanning the gap. The CDR3 is 8 residues long. Germline lookup yields CDR1 DFQATT and CDR2 SNEGSKA (reference sequence). In DNA form, the CDR3 reads TGCAGTGTAGATACGCAGTATTTT. It encodes CSVDTQYF.

This clonotype was detected many times. The V call is TRBV11-2, the J call TRBJ2-1, with TRBD2 matching over 7 bases. There are 16 residues in the CDR3. Germline values: CDR1 SGHAT, CDR2 FQNNGV. The J segment lost 0 bases and the V segment lost 5 bases, leaving 7 bases of the junction unmatched. The CDR3 is CASSLRASGSYNEQFF. In nucleotides, the CDR3 is TGTGCCAGCAGCCTGAGGGCTAGCGGCTCCTACAATGAGCAGTTCTTC. The variable domain in full, completed from reference TRBV11-2 and TRBJ2-1, reads EAGVAQSPRYKIIEKRQSVAFWCNPISGHATLYWYQQILGQGPKLLIQFQNNGVVDDSQLPKDRFSAERLKGVDSTLKIQPAKLEDSAVYLCASSLRASGSYNEQFFGPGTRLTVL.

The rearrangement joins TRBV19 to TRBJ1-1; D ambiguous. The CDR3 is made up of 11 amino acids. The germline V and J ends were trimmed by 8 bases and 10 bases, with 14 bases remaining between them. The germline V gene encodes CDR1 LNHDA and CDR2 SQIVND (reference sequence). CDR3 DNA sequence: TGTGCCAGTCGGGTGGCCGAACGAGCTTTCTTT. Translation: CASRVAERAFF.

The V gene is TRBV6-2 or TRBV6-3, the J gene TRBJ2-3, with D unclear. Trimming took off 0 bases at V and 9 bases at J, with 16 bases between the two ends. Germline V gene sequence: CDR1 MNHEY, CDR2 SVGEGT. CDR3 length: 15 amino acids. The DNA for the CDR3 is TGTGCCAGCAGTTACTCGGTCGGACGGATAGACACGCAGTATTTT. It translates to CASSYSVGRIDTQYF.

The rearrangement uses TRBV10-1 and TRBJ2-3, with D perhaps matching TRBD2 (6 bases). The CDR3 covers 13 residues. CDR1 WNHNN and CDR2 SYGVQD come from the germline V gene (reference sequence). V was shortened by 0 bases and J by 11 bases, with 12 bases between the two germline ends. In nucleotides, the CDR3 is TGCGCCAGCAGTGAGTCTGGGGAGGTAAAGCAGTATTTT. It specifies CASSESGEVKQYF.

The chain is built from TRBV4-1 and TRBJ1-1; TRBD1 matches 9 bases. The germline CDR1 and CDR2 sequences are MGHRA and YSYEKL. This CDR3 is 15 amino acids long. V trimming: 7 bases; J trimming: 0 bases; junction bases outside the gene matches: 6. CDR3 DNA: TGCGCCAGCAAGGACAGGGGATCCATGAACACTGAAGCTTTCTTT. It specifies CASKDRGSMNTEAFF.

This clonotype was observed a few times. This sequence joins TRBV19 and TRBJ2-3, with D possibly TRBD1 on 5 matching bases. The CDR3 loop spans 13 amino acids. Germline CDR1 and CDR2: LNHDA and SQIVND (reference sequence). Trimming cost V 4 bases and J 6 bases, with 11 bases left between them. CDR3 in DNA: TGTGCCAGTAGTAGGGGCGGTTTGGATACGCAGTATTTT. Translated, it gives CASSRGGLDTQYF.